This T cell receptor beta chain was recovered during a study of control samples from healthy donors and cancer patients. Generated by immunoSEQ multiplex PCR, the TCRdb table keeps only in-frame clones and is missing some. Here the sample spans 230,000 or so clones, over 90% being singletons. The V gene lost 6 bases and the J gene lost 5 bases, with 16 bases spanning the gap. The CDR3 is made up of 14 amino acids. The germline CDR1 and CDR2 sequences are MDHEN and SYDVKM. The sequenced sample was blood. The receptor was isolated from a man between 45 and 60 years old in good health. The genes are TRBV28 and TRBJ1-1; D might be TRBD1 (5 bases). CDR3 DNA: TGTGCCAGCAGATACGCAGGGAGTTGGACTGAAGCTTTCTTT. Translation: CASRYAGSWTEAFF. The complete variable domain, with remaining parts taken from reference TRBV28 and TRBJ1-1, reads DVKVTQSSRYLVKRTGEKVFLECVQDMDHENMFWYRQDPGLGLRLIYFSYDVKMKEKGDIPEGYSVSREKKERFSLILESASTNQTSMYLCASRYAGSWTEAFFGQGTRLTVV.